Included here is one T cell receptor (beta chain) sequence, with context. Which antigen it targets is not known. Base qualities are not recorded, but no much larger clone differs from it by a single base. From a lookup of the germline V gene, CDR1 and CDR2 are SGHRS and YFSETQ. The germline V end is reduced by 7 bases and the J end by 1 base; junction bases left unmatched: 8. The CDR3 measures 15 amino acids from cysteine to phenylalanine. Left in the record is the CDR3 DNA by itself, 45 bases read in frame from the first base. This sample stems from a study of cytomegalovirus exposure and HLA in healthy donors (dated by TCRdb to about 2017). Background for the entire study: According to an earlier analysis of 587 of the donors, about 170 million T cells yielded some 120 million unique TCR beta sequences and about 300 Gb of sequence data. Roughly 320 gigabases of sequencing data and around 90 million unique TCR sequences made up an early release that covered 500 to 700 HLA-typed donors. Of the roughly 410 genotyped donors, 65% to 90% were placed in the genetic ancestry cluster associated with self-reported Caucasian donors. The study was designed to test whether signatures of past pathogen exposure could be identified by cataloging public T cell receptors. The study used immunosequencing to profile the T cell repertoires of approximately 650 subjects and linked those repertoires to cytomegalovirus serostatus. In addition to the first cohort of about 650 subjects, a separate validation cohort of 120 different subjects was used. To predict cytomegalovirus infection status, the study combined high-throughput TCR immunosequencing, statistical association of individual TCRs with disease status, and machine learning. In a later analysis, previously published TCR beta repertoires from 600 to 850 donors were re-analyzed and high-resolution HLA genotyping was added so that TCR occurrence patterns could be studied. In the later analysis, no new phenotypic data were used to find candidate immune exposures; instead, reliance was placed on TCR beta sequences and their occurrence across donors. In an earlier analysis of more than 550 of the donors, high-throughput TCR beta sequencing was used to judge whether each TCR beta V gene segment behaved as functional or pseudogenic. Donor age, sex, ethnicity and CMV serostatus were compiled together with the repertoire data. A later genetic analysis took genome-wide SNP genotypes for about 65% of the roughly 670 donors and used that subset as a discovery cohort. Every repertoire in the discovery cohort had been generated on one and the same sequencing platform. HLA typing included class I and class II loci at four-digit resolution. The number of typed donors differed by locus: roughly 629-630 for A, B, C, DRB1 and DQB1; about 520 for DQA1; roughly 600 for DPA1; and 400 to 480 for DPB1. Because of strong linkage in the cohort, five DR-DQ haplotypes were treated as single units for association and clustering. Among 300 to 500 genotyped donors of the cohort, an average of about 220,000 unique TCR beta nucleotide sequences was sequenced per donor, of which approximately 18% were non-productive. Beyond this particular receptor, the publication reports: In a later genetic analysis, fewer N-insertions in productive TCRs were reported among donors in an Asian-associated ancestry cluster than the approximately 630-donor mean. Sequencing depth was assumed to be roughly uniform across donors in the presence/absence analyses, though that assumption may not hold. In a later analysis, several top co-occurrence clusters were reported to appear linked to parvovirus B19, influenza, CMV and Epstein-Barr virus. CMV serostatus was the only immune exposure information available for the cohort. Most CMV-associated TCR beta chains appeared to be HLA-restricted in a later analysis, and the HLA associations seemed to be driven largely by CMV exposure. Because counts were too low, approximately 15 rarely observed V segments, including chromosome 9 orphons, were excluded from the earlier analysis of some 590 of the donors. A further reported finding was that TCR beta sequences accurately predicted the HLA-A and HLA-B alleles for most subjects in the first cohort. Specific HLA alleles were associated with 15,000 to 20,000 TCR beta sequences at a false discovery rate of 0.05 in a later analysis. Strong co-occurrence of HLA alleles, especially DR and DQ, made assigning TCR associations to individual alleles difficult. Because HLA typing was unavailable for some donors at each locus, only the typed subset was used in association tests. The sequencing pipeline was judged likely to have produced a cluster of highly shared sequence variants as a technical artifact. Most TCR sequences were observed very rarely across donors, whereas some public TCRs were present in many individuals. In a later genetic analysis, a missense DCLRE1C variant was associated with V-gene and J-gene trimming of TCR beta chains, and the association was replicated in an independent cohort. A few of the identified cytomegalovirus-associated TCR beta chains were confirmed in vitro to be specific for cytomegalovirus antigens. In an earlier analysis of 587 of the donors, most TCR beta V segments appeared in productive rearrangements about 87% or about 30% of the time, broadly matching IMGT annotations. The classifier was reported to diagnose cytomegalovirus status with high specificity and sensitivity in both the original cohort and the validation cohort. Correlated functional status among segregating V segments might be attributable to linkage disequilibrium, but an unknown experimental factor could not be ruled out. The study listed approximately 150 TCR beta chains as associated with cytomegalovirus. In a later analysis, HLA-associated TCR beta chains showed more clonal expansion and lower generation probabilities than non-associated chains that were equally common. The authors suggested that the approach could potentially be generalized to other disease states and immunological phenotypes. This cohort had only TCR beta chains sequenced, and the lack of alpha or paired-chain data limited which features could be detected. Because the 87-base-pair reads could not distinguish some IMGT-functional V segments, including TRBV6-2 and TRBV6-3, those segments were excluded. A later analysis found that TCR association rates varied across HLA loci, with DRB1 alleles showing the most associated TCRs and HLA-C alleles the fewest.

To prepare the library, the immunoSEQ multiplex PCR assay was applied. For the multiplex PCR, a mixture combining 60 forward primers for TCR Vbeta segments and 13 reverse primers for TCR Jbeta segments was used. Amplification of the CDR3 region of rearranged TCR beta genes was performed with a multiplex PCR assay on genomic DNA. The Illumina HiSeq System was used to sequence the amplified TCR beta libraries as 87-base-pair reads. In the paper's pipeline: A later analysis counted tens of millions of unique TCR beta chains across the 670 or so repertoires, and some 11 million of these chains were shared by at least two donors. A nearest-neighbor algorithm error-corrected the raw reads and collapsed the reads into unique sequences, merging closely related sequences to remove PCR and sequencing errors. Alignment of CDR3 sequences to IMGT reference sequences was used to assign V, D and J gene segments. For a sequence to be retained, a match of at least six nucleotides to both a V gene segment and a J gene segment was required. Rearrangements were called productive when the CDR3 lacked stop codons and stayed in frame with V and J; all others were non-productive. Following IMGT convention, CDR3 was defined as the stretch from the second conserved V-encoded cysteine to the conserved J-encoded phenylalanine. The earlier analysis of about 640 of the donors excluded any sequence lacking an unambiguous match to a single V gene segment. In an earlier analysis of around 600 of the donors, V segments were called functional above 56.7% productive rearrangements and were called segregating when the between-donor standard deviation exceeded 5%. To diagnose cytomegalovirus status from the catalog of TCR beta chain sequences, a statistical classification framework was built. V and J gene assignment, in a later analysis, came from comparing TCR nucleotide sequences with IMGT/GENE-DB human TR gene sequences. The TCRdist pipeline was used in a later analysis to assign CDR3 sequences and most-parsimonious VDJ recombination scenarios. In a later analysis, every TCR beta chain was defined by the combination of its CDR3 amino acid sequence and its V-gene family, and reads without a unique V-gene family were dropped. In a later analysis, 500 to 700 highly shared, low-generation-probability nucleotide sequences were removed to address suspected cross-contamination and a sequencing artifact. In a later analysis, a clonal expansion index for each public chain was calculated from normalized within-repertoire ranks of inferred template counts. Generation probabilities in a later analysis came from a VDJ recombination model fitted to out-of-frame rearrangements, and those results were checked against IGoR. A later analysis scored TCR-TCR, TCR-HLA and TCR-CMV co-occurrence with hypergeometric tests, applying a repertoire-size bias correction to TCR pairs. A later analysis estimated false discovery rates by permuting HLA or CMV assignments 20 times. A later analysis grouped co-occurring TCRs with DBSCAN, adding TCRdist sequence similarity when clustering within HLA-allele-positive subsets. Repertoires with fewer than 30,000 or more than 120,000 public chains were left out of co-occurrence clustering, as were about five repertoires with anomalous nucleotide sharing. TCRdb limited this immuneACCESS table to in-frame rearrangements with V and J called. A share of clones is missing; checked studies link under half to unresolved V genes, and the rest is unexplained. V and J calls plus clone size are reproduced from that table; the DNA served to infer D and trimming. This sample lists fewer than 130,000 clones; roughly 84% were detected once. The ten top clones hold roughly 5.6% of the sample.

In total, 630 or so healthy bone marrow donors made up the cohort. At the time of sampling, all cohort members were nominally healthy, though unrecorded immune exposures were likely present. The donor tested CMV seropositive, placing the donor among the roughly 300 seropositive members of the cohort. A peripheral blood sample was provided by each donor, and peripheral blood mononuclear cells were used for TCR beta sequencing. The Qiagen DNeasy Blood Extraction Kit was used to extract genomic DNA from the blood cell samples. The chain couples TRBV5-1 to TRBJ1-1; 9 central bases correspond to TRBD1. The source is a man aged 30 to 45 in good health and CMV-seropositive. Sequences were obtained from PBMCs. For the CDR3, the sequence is CASGERQGGNTEAFF. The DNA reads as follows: TGCGCCAGCGGAGAAAGACAGGGGGGGAACACTGAAGCTTTCTTT.